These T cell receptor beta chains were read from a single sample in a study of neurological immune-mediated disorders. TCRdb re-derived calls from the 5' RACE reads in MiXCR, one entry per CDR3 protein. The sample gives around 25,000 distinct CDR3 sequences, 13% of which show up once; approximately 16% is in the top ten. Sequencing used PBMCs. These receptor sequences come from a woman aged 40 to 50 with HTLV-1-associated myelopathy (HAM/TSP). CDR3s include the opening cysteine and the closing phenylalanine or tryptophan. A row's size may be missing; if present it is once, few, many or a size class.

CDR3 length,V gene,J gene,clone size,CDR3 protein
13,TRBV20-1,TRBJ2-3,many,CSARDVQGDTQYF
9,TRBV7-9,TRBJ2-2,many,CASGGELFF
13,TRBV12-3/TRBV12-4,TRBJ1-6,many,CASSWGGLSPLHF
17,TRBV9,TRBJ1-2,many,CASSVEVFPETNYGYTF
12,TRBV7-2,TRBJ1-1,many,CASSSLARWAFF
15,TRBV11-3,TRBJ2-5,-,CASSFSGTAAETQYF
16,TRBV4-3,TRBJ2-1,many,CASSQAWTGRANEQFF
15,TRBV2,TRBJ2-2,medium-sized,CASCSAGMGTGELFF
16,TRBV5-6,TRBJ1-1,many,CASSLVRGQGNTEAFF
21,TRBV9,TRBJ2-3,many,CASSSRYSRGTSGGILDTQYF
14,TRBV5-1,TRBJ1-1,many,CASSLGFGGTEAFF
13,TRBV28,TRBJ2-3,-,CASRPEFTDTQYF